Here is one T cell receptor (beta chain) with its context. Its specific antigen is unknown. No quality values exist for individual bases; no much larger clone is one base distant. The CDR3 regions of human TCRbeta chains were analyzed by immunosequencing. The source study handled its data this way. Repertoire TCRs were checked for matches against a reference library of SARS-CoV-2-specific TCRs that had been generated using the MIRA antigen-specificity platform. Breadth was defined as the fraction of unique TCRs that were SARS-CoV-2-associated. Depth was defined as the fraction of total T cells that were SARS-CoV-2-associated. Using the MIRA data, each spike-specific TCR was assigned both to the spike region to which the TCR was reactive and to a CD4 or CD8 class. Log10-transformed breadth and depth values were compared by one-way ANOVA with Sidak's multiple comparisons tests. Held by TCRdb, this immuneACCESS table contains in-frame sequences only and omits some clones. Under half of the omission traces to an unresolved V gene where checked; the cause of the rest is unknown. The DNA gave D and trimming, while V, J and clone size come from that table. The table for this sample lists 45,000 to 55,000 clones; approximately 79% of them were counted only once. The top ten constitute roughly 10% of the sample.

According to the study, the label for this sample's time point signals: baseline before first vaccination. Samples from vaccinated people were obtained from the UK trials COV001 and COV002, which included a single-blind randomized controlled phase 2/3 trial of AZD1222 (ChAdOx1 nCoV-19) in healthy adults. Trial participant PBMC samples were collected at day 0 and day 28 after the second dose for TCRbeta chain sequencing. This specimen comes from a study of T cell responses to AZD1222 COVID-19 vaccine (dated by TCRdb to the early 2020s). Regarding the research as a whole: AZD1222 recipients whose second dose came at about 4 weeks and those whose second dose came at about 12 weeks were combined into one group, since spike-specific TCR depth and breadth did not differ between the two schedules. Trial participants were enrolled by age into 18-55, 56-69 and 70-plus year subgroups, with approximately 150, 28 and 58 TCR-sequenced participants respectively. A total of 230 to 250 trial participants underwent TCR sequencing, of whom 207 had received two doses of AZD1222 and about 25 had received two doses of the MenACWY control vaccine. General findings and caveats noted by the study authors: After two AZD1222 doses, both the breadth and the depth of spike-specific TCRs were significantly higher than at day 0 and than in MenACWY recipients. Participants were mostly white British and included more females than males, and it was suggested by the authors that clonal diversity may have been underestimated. The 56-69-year group was small, and its depth increase did not reach significance, likely because of low power. Nearly half of unique spike-specific TCRs reportedly recognized epitopes outside regions mutated in the B.1.351 and B.1.1.7 variants. The vaccine-associated CD4 TCRs covered the entire spike protein, and the dominant responses fell in regions 160-218 and 743-854. Because no day 14 peak-response samples were available, repertoires were characterized only after the peak T cell response. Conclusions about previously exposed vaccinees are limited because only five or six AZD1222 recipients were SARS-CoV-2 seropositive at baseline.

The CDR3 contains 16 residues, cysteine and phenylalanine counted. The entry retains the CDR3 DNA only, 48 bases that are in frame from base 1. The germline V gene specifies KGHSH as CDR1 and LQKENI as CDR2. The germline V end is reduced by 3 bases and the J end by 1 base; junction bases left unmatched: 4. This receptor was identified in an adult in good health. The sequence is built from TRBV18 and TRBJ2-2; 8 bases in between match TRBD1. Sequences were derived from peripheral blood, sampled on day 0 of AZD1222 vaccination. The sequenced DNA is TGTGCCAGCTCACCCCCCGGGACAGGGAACACCGGGGAGCTGTTTTTT. It specifies CASSPPGTGNTGELFF.